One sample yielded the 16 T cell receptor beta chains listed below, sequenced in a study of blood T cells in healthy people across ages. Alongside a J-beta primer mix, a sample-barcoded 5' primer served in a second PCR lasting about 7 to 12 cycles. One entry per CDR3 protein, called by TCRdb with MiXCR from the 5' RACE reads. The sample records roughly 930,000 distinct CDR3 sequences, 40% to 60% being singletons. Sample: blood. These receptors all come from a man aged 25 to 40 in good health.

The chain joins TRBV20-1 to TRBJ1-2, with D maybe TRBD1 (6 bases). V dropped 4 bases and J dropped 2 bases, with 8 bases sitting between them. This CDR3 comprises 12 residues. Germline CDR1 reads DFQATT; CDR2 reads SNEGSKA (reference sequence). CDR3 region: CSATGQNYGYTF. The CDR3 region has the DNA TGCAGTGCTACTGGACAGAACTATGGCTACACCTTC.

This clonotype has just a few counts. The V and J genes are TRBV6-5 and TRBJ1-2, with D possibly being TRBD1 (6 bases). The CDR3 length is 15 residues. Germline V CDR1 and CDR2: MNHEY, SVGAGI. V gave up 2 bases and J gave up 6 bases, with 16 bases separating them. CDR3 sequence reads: CASSYTAAGVDGYTF. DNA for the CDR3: TGTGCCAGCAGTTACACGGCGGCAGGGGTGGATGGCTACACCTTC.

The CDR3 region has the DNA TGTGCCAGCAGTTTCGAGGCGGGGGCCGTATACGAGCAGTACTTC. This gives the protein CASSFEAGAVYEQYF. The V call is TRBV12-3 or TRBV12-4, the J call TRBJ2-7; a weak D match, TRBD2 (7 bases). Deletions cut 3 bases from V and 4 bases from J, with 16 bases between. The CDR3 has 15 amino acids.

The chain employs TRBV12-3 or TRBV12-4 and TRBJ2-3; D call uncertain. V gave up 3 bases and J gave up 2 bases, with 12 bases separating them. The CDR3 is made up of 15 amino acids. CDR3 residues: CASSFGPWNTDTQYF. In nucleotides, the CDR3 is TGTGCCAGCAGTTTCGGCCCCTGGAACACAGATACGCAGTATTTT.

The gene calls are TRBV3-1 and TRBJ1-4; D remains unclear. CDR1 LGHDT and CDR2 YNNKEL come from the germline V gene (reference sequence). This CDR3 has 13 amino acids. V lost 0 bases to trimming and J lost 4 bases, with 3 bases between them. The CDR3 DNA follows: TGTGCCAGCAGCCAAGAGGGTAATGAAAAACTGTTTTTT. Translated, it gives CASSQEGNEKLFF.

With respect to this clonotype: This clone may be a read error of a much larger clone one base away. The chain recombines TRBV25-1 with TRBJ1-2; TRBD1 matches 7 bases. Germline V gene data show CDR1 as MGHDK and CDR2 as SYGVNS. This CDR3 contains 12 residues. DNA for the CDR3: TGTGCCAGCACGGGGACAGTCTATGGCCACACCTTC. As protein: CASTGTVYGHTF.

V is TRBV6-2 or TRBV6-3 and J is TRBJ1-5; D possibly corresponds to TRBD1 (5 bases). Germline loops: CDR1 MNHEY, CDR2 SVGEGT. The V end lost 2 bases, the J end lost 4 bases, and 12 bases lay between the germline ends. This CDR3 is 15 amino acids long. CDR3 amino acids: CASSYTGTRNQPQHF. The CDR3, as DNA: TGTGCCAGCAGTTACACCGGGACGAGGAATCAGCCCCAGCATTTT.

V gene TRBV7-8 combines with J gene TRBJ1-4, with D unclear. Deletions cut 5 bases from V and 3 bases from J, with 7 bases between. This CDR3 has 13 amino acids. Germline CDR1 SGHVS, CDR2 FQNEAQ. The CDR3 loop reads CASSPPANEKLFF. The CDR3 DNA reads TGTGCCAGCAGCCCCCCGGCTAATGAAAAACTGTTTTTT.

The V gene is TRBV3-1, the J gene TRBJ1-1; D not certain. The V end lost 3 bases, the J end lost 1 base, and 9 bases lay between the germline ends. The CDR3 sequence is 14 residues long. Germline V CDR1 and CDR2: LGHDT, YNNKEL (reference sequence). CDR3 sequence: CASSQTDWNTEAFF. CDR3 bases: TGTGCCAGCAGCCAGACCGACTGGAACACTGAAGCTTTCTTT.

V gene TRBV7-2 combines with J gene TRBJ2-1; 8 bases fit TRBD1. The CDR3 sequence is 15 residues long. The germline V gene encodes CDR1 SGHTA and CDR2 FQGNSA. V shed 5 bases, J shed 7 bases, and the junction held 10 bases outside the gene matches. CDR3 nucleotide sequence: TGTGCCAGCAGCCGCGGGACAGGCCTTGGGAATGAGCAGTTCTTC. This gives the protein CASSRGTGLGNEQFF.

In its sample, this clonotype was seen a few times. The CDR3 DNA follows: TGCGCCAGCAGCTTCGGGGAGTCGGGTCAGCCCCAGCATTTT. Its translation: CASSFGESGQPQHF. The rearrangement joins TRBV5-1 to TRBJ1-5; the D is unclear. The CDR3 extends over 14 amino acids. Germline assignment: CDR1 SGHRS and CDR2 YFSETQ. V lost 2 bases, J lost 6 bases, and 12 bases lay in between. Drawing the rest from reference TRBV5-1 and TRBJ1-5, the complete variable domain is KAGVTQTPRYLIKTRGQQVTLSCSPISGHRSVSWYQQTPGQGLQFLFEYFSETQRNKGNFPGRFSGRQFSNSRSEMNVSTLELGDSALYLCASSFGESGQPQHFGDGTRLSIL.

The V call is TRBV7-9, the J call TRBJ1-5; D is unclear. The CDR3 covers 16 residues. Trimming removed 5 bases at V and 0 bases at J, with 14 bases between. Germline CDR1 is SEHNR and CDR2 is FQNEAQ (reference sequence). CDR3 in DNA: TGTGCCAGCAGCGCGGAAGGGCCCGATAGCAATCAGCCCCAGCATTTT. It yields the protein CASSAEGPDSNQPQHF.

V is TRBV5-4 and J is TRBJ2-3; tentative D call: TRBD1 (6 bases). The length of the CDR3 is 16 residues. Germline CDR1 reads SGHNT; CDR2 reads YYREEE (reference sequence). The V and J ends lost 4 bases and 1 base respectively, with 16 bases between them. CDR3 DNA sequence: TGTGCCAGCAGCCAAGACGGCCCAGGGGGCACAGATACGCAGTATTTT. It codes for CASSQDGPGGTDTQYF.

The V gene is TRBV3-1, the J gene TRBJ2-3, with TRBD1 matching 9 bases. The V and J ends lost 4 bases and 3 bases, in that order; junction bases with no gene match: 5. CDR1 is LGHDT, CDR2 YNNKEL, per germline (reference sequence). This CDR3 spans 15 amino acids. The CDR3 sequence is CASSPTGGVTDTQYF. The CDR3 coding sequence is TGTGCCAGCAGCCCCACAGGGGGCGTGACAGATACGCAGTATTTT.

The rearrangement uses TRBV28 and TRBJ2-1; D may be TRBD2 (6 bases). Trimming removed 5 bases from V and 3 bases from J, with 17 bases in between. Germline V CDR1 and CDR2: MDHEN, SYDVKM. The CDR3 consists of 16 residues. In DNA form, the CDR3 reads TGTGCCAGCAGTAACCCGACTGGCGGGGACTACAATGAGCAGTTCTTC. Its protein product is CASSNPTGGDYNEQFF. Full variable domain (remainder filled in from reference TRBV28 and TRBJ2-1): DVKVTQSSRYLVKRTGEKVFLECVQDMDHENMFWYRQDPGLGLRLIYFSYDVKMKEKGDIPEGYSVSREKKERFSLILESASTNQTSMYLCASSNPTGGDYNEQFFGPGTRLTVL.

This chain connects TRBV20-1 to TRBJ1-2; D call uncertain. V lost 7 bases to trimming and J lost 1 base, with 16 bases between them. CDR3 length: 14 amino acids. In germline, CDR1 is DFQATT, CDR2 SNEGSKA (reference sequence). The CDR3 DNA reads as TGCAGTGTTCCCTCACAGTCCGTTAACTATGGCTACACCTTC. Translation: CSVPSQSVNYGYTF.